This TCR beta chain was observed in a study of cytotoxic CD8 clonotypes in ibrutinib-treated CLL. This CDR3 contains 13 residues. J was trimmed by 10 bases and V by 4 bases; bases with no gene match: 2. The germline CDR1 and CDR2 sequences are LNHDA and SQIVND (reference sequence). TCRdb's table, derived via immunoSEQ multiplex PCR, lists solely in-frame clones and lacks some. The sample consists of around 200,000 clones, roughly three quarters of them appearing once. The source of around 1.9 micrograms of genomic DNA for TCR beta libraries was cryopreserved PBMCs. This chain joins TRBV19 and TRBJ1-6; 9 bases fit TRBD1. The sample here was PBMCs, taken after 12 months of ibrutinib treatment. The origin of this receptor is a human donor with chronic lymphocytic leukemia. As DNA, the CDR3 is TGTGCCAGTAGTAGACAGGGGGGATCACCCCTCCACTTT. It is translated as CASSRQGGSPLHF. Complete variable domain (other parts from reference TRBV19 and TRBJ1-6): DGGITQSPKYLFRKEGQNVTLSCEQNLNHDAMYWYRQDPGQGLRLIYYSQIVNDFQKGDIAEGYSVSREKKESFPLTVTSAQKNPTAFYLCASSRQGGSPLHFGNGTRLTVT.